This T cell receptor (beta chain) emerged from a study of CD8 T cells in ankylosing spondylitis. TCRdb re-derived calls from the 5' RACE reads in MiXCR, one entry per CDR3 protein. The repertoire consists of 150,000 to 200,000 distinct CDR3 sequences, with approximately 10% occurring once and the leading ten covering almost 30%. This CDR3 region has 13 residues. Per germline, CDR1 MDHEN and CDR2 SYDVKM. Trimming removed 3 bases from V and 3 bases from J, with 8 bases in between. This clonotype was observed a few times. The sample comprised blood, either unsorted or a sorted T cell fraction (not recorded which). The V call is TRBV28, the J call TRBJ1-2; D gene unclear. The receptor was derived from a male donor with ankylosing spondylitis or in good health (not recorded which). In DNA, the CDR3 is TGTGCCAGCAGTTTGGGTTCTTACTATGGCTACACCTTC. It specifies CASSLGSYYGYTF.